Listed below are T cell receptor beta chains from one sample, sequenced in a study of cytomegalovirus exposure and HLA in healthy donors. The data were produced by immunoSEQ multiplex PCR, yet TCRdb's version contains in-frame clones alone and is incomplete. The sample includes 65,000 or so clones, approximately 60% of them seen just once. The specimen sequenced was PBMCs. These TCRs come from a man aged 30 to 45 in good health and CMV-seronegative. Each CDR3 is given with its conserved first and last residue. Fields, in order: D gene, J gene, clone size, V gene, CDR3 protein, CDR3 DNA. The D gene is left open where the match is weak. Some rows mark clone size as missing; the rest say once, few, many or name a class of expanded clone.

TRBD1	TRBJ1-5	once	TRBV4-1	CASSPRTGGYNQPQHF	TGCGCCAGCAGCCCCCGGACAGGGGGGTACAATCAGCCCCAGCATTTT
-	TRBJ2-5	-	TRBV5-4	CASSLGPRAQQETQYF	TGTGCCAGCAGCTTAGGTCCCAGGGCCCAACAAGAGACCCAGTACTTC
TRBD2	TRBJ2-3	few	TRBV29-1	CSVEGGGGGDTQYF	TGCAGCGTTGAAGGCGGCGGGGGGGGAGATACGCAGTATTTT
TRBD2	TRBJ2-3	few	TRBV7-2	CASSKLAGTTDTQYF	TGTGCCAGCAGCAAACTAGCGGGGACCACAGATACGCAGTATTTT
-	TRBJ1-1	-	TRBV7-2	CASSSGLQGEAFF	TGTGCCAGCAGCTCAGGGTTACAGGGTGAAGCTTTCTTT
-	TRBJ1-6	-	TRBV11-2	CASSPRDFKSPLHF	TGTGCCAGCAGCCCCCGGGACTTTAAATCCCCCCTCCACTTT
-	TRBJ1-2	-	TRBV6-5	CASSYSAPNYGYTF	TGTGCCAGCAGTTACTCGGCTCCTAACTATGGCTACACCTTC
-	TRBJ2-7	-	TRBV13	CASSLLQVREQYF	TGTGCCAGCAGCTTACTACAGGTGCGGGAGCAGTACTTC
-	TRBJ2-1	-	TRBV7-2	CASSHRHEEQFF	TGTGCCAGCAGCCATAGACATGAGGAGCAGTTCTTC
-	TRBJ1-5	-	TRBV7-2	CASTLSGVNNQPQHF	TGTGCCAGCACCCTGTCGGGGGTGAACAATCAGCCCCAGCATTTT
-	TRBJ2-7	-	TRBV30	CAWSVQDVQYF	TGTGCCTGGAGTGTACAAGATGTTCAGTACTTC
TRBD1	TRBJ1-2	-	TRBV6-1	CVLWDRGYTF	TGTGTCCTGTGGGACAGGGGCTACACCTTC
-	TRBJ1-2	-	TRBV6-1	CASSEARGFYGYTF	TGTGCCAGCAGTGAAGCGAGAGGATTCTATGGTTACACCTTC
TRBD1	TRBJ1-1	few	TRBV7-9	CASSFRQGRRNTEAFF	TGTGCCAGCAGCTTTCGACAGGGACGGAGGAACACTGAAGCTTTCTTT
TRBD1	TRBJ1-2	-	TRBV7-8	CASSYSGTEGYTF	TGTGCCAGCAGCTACTCCGGGACAGAGGGCTACACCTTC
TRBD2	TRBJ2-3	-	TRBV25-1	CASSEFSKRGIRTDTQYF	TGTGCCAGCAGTGAATTTTCGAAGCGGGGGATCCGCACAGATACGCAGTATTTT
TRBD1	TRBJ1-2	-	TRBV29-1	CSDLDRDEGYTF	TGCAGCGATTTAGACAGGGATGAAGGCTACACCTTC
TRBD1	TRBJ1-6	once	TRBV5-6	CASSLIPAQGNWYNSPLHF	TGTGCCAGCAGCTTGATTCCGGCACAGGGGAACTGGTATAATTCACCCCTCCACTTT
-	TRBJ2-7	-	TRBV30	CAWSTANEQYF	TGTGCCTGGAGTACAGCAAACGAGCAGTACTTC
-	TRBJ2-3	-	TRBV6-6	CASSQKDTQYF	TGTGCCAGCAGCCAAAAAGATACGCAGTATTTT
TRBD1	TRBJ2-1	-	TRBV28	CASPLGGQAQDEQFF	TGTGCCAGCCCTTTAGGGGGACAGGCGCAGGATGAGCAGTTCTTC
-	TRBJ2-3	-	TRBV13	CASYIAGRDTQYF	TGTGCCAGCTACATCGCGGGGAGGGATACGCAGTATTTT
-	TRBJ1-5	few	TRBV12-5	CASARGGRTQPQHF	TGTGCTAGTGCCCGAGGGGGACGTACTCAGCCCCAGCATTTT